This T cell receptor beta chain was documented in a study of OX40 agonist ivuxolimab in advanced cancers. In terms of the full investigation: The costimulatory receptor OX40 (CD134) was targeted by ivuxolimab, a fully human IgG2 agonistic monoclonal antibody. In the dose-escalation cohort, roughly 80% of patients were male, and the mean age was approximately 64 years, with a range of roughly 20 to 80. Partial responses occurred in three dose-escalation patients: two with cutaneous melanoma and one with hepatocellular carcinoma. Intravenous ivuxolimab was administered to patients every 2 weeks at six dose levels: 0.01, 0.1, 0.3, 1.5, 3 and 10 mg/kg. Prior anti-PD-1, anti-PD-L1 or anti-CTLA-4 therapy was permitted, and 40% of dose-escalation patients had received checkpoint inhibitors. Among the approximately 50 dose-escalation patients, around 20 had hepatocellular carcinoma, around 15 melanoma, 9 renal cell carcinoma and 9 head and neck cancer. The paper describes the monotherapy dose-escalation part (N of about 50 patients) of the phase I trial of ivuxolimab. Peripheral TCRbeta sequencing was intended to test whether TCR sequence diversity was altered and clonal T-cell expansion was caused by ivuxolimab. Overall results and qualifications from the work: Low levels of normalized T-cell clonal expansion were also seen in some nonresponding patients. In the 0.1-3.0 mg/kg groups, partial responders had among the lowest normalized peripheral clonal expansion, particularly in CD8+ T cells. After ivuxolimab, more expanded clones were found on average in CD8+ T cells than in CD4+ T cells. At doses from 0.1 to 3.0 mg/kg, clonal expansion was seen in both CD4+ and CD8+ blood T cells between baseline and week 6. Antigen specificity was not determined for the clonally expanded peripheral T cells.

Details on this clone: This receptor's antigen is unknown. There are no base qualities to consult, and no much larger clone falls within one base.

For sequencing of the TCRbeta CDR3 region, genomic DNA was extracted from the sorted cells. The immunoSEQ Assay was used to sequence the TCRbeta CDR3 regions. This immuneACCESS table, as held by TCRdb, lists in-frame sequences with V and J called but not all clones. Of the missing ones, under half trace to an unresolved V gene in checked studies; the others have no known cause. The sample data list around 68,000 clones, and 80% to 95% of these were observed just once. The ten largest account for 1% to 1.2% of the sample. The trial excluded patients who had a history of autoimmune disease or who were on systemic immunosuppression. Peripheral blood for TCR sequencing was drawn from every dose cohort at baseline, at cycle 4 day 1 and at cycle 7 day 1. Samples were obtained from an open-label, multicenter, first-in-human phase I dose-escalation trial of ivuxolimab. Adults with locally advanced or metastatic head and neck squamous cell, hepatocellular, melanoma or renal cell carcinoma were enrolled in the trial. Before TCR sequencing, CD4+ T cells and CD8+ T cells were sorted from peripheral blood as separate populations.

V gives up 1 base and J gives up 0 bases, and the segment between their germline ends measures 10 bases. The CDR3 goes from the cysteine to the phenylalanine over 16 residues. The entry retains the CDR3 DNA only, 48 bases that are in frame from base 1. Reading the germline V gene (reference sequence) gives CDR1 SEHNR and CDR2 FQNEAQ. The clonotype was recovered from an adult with an advanced solid tumor such as melanoma, head and neck, liver or kidney cancer. The sample was CD4+ or CD8+ T cells sorted from blood, taken in a trial of the OX40 agonist ivuxolimab. The sequence joins TRBV7-9 to TRBJ1-3, with a weak D call of TRBD1 (5 bases match). CDR3 reads: CASSLVTGDSGNTIYF. The nucleotide sequence is TGTGCCAGCAGCTTAGTAACAGGTGACTCTGGAAACACCATATATTTT.